This TCR beta chain was profiled in a study of blood T cell repertoires in COVID-19. Study details: The origin of the acute and convalescent COVID-19 samples was the United States, Italy and Spain.

Turning to this clone: Different DNA sequences within this sample yield the same CDR3.

The assay was immunoSEQ multiplex PCR, and TCRdb's table has in-frame clones only and misses some. The sample yields 150,000 or so clones, approximately 80% seen once. CDR3 length: 18 amino acids. V was pared by 0 bases and J by 0 bases, with 2 bases of the junction left unmatched. CDR1 and CDR2 from the germline V gene are SGHVS and FNYEAQ. The sequencing sample was made of PBMCs or T cells enriched from blood (not recorded which). The chain has TRBV7-6 and TRBJ2-1; 13 nucleotides line up with TRBD2. This sequence was found in a woman in her sixties or seventies who had recovered from COVID-19. The CDR3 region is CASSLAGLAGSSYNEQFF. The CDR3, as DNA: TGTGCCAGCAGCTTAGCGGGACTAGCGGGGAGCTCCTACAATGAGCAGTTCTTC.